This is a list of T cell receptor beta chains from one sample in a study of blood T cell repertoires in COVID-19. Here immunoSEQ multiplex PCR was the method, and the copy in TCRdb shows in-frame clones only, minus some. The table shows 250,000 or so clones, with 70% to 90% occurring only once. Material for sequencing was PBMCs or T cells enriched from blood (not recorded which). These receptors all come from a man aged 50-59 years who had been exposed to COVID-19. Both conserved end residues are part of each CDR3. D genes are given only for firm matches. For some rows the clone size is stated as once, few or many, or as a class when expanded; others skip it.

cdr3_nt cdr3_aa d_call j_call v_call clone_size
TGCGCCAGCAGCCAAGATTACAGGGGCGTAGGTTTGAATACCGGGGAGCTGTTTTTT CASSQDYRGVGLNTGELFF TRBD1 TRBJ2-2 TRBV4-1 .
TGCGCCAGCAGCTTGATATCGGTGAACACTGAAGCTTTCTTT CASSLISVNTEAFF . TRBJ1-1 TRBV5-1 once
TGTGCCAGCAGCGCGAGTATCACGTCCTACAATGAGCAGTTCTTC CASSASITSYNEQFF . TRBJ2-1 TRBV3-1/TRBV3-2 .
TGTGCCAGCTCACCGGACGGGGACACTGAAGCTTTCTTT CASSPDGDTEAFF . TRBJ1-1 TRBV18 .
TGTGCCAGCAGCTTCGGGTCACAGGGGGCTCCAACTAATGAAAAACTGTTTTTT CASSFGSQGAPTNEKLFF TRBD1 TRBJ1-4 TRBV5-4 .
TGTGCCAGCAGTAGAGAGCGGGAGGAGGCAGATACGCAGTATTTT CASSREREEADTQYF TRBD2 TRBJ2-3 TRBV27 .
TGTGCCAGCAGTGATAATAGCAATCAGCCCCAGCATTTT CASSDNSNQPQHF . TRBJ1-5 TRBV2 .
TGTGCCAGCAGCGCTGGAAGAGGGCGTGAGGCTTTCTTT CASSAGRGREAFF . TRBJ1-1 TRBV9 .
TGTGCCAGCAGCCATCAGGGGACTGGAAACACCATATATTTT CASSHQGTGNTIYF . TRBJ1-3 TRBV3-1/TRBV3-2 .
TGTGCCAGCAGTGCTACGAACAGGGTGGGACCTCAGCCCCAGCATTTT CASSATNRVGPQPQHF . TRBJ1-5 TRBV6-1 .
TGTGCCAGCACTAGCGGGAGTAGAGGGGCCAACGTCCTGACTTTC CASTSGSRGANVLTF TRBD2 TRBJ2-6 TRBV28 .
TGCGCCAGCAGCTTGGGGTCGGGCCTAGCGGGGCAAGAGACCCAGTACTTC CASSLGSGLAGQETQYF TRBD2 TRBJ2-5 TRBV5-1 .
TGTGCCAGCAGCCGGATGGGACAGGGTAACACTGAAGCTTTCTTT CASSRMGQGNTEAFF TRBD1 TRBJ1-1 TRBV13 .
TGTGCCTGGAGTGCTCTAGCGGGGGAGCAGTTCTTC CAWSALAGEQFF TRBD2 TRBJ2-1 TRBV30 .
TGTGCCAGCAGCTTGAGGACGGGGGGGCCGGTAGCAGATACGCAGTATTTT CASSLRTGGPVADTQYF TRBD2 TRBJ2-3 TRBV7-2 .
TGCGCCAGCAGCTTGGCCGGTTTACGAGACAGGGTCCTCTTC CASSLAGLRDRVLF TRBD1 TRBJ2-1 TRBV5-1 .
TGTGCCACCAGCATTTTCGGGACAGGAGTGGGAAAACTGTTTTTT CATSIFGTGVGKLFF TRBD1 TRBJ1-4 TRBV15 .
TGTGCCAGCCAGGGGGATCCGAACACTGAAGCTTTCTTT CASQGDPNTEAFF TRBD1 TRBJ1-1 TRBV5-5 .
TGTGCCAGCAGTTCCATGAGCGGGAGCAAGCTAGAGACCCAGTACTTC CASSSMSGSKLETQYF TRBD2 TRBJ2-5 TRBV28 .
TGTGCCACCAGTGATAAACAGGGCTTTTTGAATGAGCAGTTCTTC CATSDKQGFLNEQFF . TRBJ2-1 TRBV24-1 .
TGTGCCAGCAGCCTCGAAGGGACAGGGGTGAACACCATATATTTT CASSLEGTGVNTIYF TRBD1 TRBJ1-3 TRBV3-1/TRBV3-2 .
TGTGCCAGCAGCCGGGCGGGACAGATCTATGGCTACACCTTC CASSRAGQIYGYTF TRBD1 TRBJ1-2 TRBV14 .
TGTGCCAGCAGCTTAGGGACAGGGACGGCCAAAAACATTCAGTACTTC CASSLGTGTAKNIQYF TRBD1 TRBJ2-4 TRBV7-6 .
TGTGCCAGCAGTGACTACGGGACTAGCGGGAACTATGAGCAGTTCTTC CASSDYGTSGNYEQFF TRBD2 TRBJ2-1 TRBV2 .
TGTGCCAGCAGCCTCTCCCACAGTGGAGGAAACACCATATATTTT CASSLSHSGGNTIYF . TRBJ1-3 TRBV13 .
TGTGCCAGCTCACCACGACAGGGAAAAAATTCACCCCTCCACTTT CASSPRQGKNSPLHF TRBD1 TRBJ1-6 TRBV18 .